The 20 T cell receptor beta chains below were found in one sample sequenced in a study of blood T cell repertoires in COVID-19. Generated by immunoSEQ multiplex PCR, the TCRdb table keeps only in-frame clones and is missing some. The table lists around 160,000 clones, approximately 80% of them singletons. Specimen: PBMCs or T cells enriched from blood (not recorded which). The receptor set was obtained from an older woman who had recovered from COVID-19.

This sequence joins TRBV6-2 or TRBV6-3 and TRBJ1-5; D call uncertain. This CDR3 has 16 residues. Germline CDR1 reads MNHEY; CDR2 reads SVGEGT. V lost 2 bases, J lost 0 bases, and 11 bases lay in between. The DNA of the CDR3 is TGTGCCAGCAGTTACGGTTCGGGGTATAGCAATCAGCCCCAGCATTTT. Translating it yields CASSYGSGYSNQPQHF.

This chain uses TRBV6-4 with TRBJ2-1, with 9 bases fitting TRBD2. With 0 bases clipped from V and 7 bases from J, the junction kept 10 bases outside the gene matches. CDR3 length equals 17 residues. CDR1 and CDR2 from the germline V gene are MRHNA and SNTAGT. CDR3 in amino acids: CASSDSRGGRGMNEQFF. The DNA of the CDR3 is TGTGCCAGCAGTGACTCACGGGGCGGGAGGGGAATGAATGAGCAGTTCTTC.

In DNA, the CDR3 is TGTGCCACCCAAAGGGCAGGGGGCTTAGATACGCAGTATTTT. Protein sequence: CATQRAGGLDTQYF. The gene calls are TRBV27 and TRBJ2-3, with 8 bases identical to TRBD1. With V trimmed by 10 bases and J by 5 bases, 11 bases remained unmatched. Germline CDR1 and CDR2: MNHEY and SMNVEV (reference sequence). This CDR3 comprises 14 residues.

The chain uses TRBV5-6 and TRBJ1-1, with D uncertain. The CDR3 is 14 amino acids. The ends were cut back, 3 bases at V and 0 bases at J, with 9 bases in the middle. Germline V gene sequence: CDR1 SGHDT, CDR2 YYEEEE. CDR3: CASSSGGVNTEAFF. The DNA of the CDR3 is TGTGCCAGCAGCTCCGGTGGTGTGAACACTGAAGCTTTCTTT.

Here the CDR3 reads CASSLFGSSNTGELFF. The CDR3, as DNA: TGTGCCAGCAGCTTGTTTGGGAGTTCGAACACCGGGGAGCTGTTTTTT. V usage is TRBV5-5 and J usage is TRBJ2-2; D is possibly TRBD2 (5 bases). Germline CDR1 and CDR2: SGHKS and YYEKEE (reference sequence). V lost 1 base, J lost 0 bases, and 10 bases lay in between. The CDR3 is made up of 16 amino acids.

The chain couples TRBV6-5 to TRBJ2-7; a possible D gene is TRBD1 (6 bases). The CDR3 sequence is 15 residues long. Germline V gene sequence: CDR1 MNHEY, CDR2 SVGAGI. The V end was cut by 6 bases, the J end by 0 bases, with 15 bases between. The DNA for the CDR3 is TGTGCCAGCAGCCTTGACCGGGACATCTCCTACGAGCAGTACTTC. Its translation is CASSLDRDISYEQYF.

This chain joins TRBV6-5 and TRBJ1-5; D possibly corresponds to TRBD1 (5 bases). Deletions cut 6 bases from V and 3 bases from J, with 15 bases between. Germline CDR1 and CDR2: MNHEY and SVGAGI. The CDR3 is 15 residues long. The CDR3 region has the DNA TGTGCCAGCAGAGGGGAGGGGAGTTACAATCAGCCCCAGCATTTT. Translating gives CASRGEGSYNQPQHF.

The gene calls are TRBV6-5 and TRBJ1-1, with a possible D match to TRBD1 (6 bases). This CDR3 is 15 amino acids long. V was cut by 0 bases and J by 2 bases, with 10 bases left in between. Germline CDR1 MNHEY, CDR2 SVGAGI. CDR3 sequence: CASSYSVQGNTEAFF. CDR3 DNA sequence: TGTGCCAGCAGTTACTCCGTACAGGGCAACACTGAAGCTTTCTTT.

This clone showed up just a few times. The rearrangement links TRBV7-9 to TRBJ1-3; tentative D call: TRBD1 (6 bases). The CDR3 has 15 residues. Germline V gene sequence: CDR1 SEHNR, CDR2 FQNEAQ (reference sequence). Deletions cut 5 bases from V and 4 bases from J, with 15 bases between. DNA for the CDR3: TGTGCCAGCAGCCTAGGGACACACGGCGGAAACACCATATATTTT. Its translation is CASSLGTHGGNTIYF.

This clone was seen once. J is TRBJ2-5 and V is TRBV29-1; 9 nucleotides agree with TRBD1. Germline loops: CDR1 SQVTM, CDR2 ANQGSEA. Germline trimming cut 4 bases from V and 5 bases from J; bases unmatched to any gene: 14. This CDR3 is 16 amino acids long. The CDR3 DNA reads TGCAGCGTTGTACTTTCCGGGACAGGGATTATGGAGACCCAGTACTTC. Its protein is CSVVLSGTGIMETQYF.

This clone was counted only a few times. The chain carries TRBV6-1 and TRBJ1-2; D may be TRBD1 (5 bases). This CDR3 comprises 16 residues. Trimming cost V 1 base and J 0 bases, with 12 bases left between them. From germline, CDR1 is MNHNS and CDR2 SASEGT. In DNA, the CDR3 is TGTGCCAGCAGTGAAGTTGTCAGGGCGCCTAACTATGGCTACACCTTC. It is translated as CASSEVVRAPNYGYTF.

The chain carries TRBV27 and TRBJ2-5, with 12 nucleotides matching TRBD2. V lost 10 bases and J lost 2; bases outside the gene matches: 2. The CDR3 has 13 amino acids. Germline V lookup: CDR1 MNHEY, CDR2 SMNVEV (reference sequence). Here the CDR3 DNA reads TGTGCCATCGGACTAGCGGGGCAAGAGACCCAGTACTTC. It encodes CAIGLAGQETQYF.

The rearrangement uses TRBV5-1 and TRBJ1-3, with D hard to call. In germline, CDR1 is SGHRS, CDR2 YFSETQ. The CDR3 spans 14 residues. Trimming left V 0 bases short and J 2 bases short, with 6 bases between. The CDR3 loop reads CASSLALPGNTIYF. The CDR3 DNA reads TGCGCCAGCAGCTTGGCCCTCCCTGGAAACACCATATATTTT.

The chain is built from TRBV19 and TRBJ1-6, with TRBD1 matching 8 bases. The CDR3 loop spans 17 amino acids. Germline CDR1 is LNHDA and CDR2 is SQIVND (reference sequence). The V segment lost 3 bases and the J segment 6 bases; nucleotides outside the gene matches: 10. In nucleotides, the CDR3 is TGTGCCAGTAGTATCCCGGGACAGGAAGCTCCTAATTCACCCCTCCACTTT. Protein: CASSIPGQEAPNSPLHF.

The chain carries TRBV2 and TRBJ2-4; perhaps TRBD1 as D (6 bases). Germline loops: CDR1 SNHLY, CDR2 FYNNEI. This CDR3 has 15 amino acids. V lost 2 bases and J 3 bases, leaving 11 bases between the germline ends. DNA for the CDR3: TGTGCCAGCAGTGAAATCACAGGGTTCAAAAACATTCAGTACTTC. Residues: CASSEITGFKNIQYF. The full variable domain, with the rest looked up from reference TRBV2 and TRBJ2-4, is EPEVTQTPSHQVTQMGQEVILRCVPISNHLYFYWYRQILGQKVEFLVSFYNNEISEKSEIFDDQFSVERPDGSNFTLKIRSTKLEDSAMYFCASSEITGFKNIQYFGAGTRLSVL.

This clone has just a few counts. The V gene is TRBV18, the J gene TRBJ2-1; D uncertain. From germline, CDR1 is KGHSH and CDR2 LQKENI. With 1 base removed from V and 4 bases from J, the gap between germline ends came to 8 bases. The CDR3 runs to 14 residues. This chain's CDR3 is CASSPLAGYNEQFF. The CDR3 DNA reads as TGTGCCAGCTCACCACTAGCCGGTTACAATGAGCAGTTCTTC.

The CDR3 protein is CASAQGGTEAFF. The CDR3, as DNA: TGTGCCAGCGCGCAGGGAGGCACTGAAGCTTTCTTT. The chain links TRBV6-5 to TRBJ1-1; possible D gene TRBD1, 5 bases. The CDR3 consists of 12 residues. Germline V CDR1 and CDR2: MNHEY, SVGAGI. Deletions cut 8 bases from V and 4 bases from J, with 11 bases between.

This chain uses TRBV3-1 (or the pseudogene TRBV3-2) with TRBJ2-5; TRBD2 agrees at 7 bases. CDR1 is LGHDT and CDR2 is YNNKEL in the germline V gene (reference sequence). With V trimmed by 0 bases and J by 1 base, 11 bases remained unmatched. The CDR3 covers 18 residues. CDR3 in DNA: TGTGCCAGCAGCCAAGAGACCGGGGGGATTGAATCCCAAGAGACCCAGTACTTC. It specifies CASSQETGGIESQETQYF.

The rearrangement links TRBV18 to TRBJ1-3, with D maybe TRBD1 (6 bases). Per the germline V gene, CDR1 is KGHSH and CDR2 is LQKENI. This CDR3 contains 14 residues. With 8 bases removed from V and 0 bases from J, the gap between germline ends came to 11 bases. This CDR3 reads CASTGTISGNTIYF. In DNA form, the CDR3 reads TGTGCCAGCACGGGGACAATCTCTGGAAACACCATATATTTT. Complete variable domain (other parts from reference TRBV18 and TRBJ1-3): NAGVMQNPRHLVRRRGQEARLRCSPMKGHSHVYWYRQLPEEGLKFMVYLQKENIIDESGMPKERFSAEFPKEGPSILRIQQVVRGDSAAYFCASTGTISGNTIYFGEGSWLTVV.

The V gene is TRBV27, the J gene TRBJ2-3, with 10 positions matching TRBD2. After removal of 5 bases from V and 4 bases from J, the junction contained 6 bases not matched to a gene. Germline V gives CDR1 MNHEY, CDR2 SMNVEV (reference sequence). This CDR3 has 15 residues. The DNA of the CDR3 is TGTGCCAGCAGTCTGCGACTAGCGGGCCCAGATACGCAGTATTTT. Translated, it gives CASSLRLAGPDTQYF.